This record looks at one T cell receptor (beta chain) sequence and its context. The data are from a study of blood T cell repertoires in COVID-19. Study overall: Acute and convalescent COVID-19 specimens originated in the United States, Italy and Spain. In each case, the material was cDNA or gDNA derived from T cells, B-cell-depleted T cells, or PBMCs.

In the authors' workflow: Estimates of nucleated cell counts were drawn from the amplification of reference gene primers. Sequencing was performed with immunoSEQ multiplex PCR; in TCRdb, only in-frame clones are kept and a portion is missing. That table is the source of V, J and clone size, and D and trimming were worked out from the DNA. The table includes 150,000 to 200,000 clones, around 85% detected once. Germline-derived CDR1 and CDR2 are SGHVS and FQNEAQ. The CDR3 covers 14 residues. V lost 2 bases, J lost 7 bases, and 12 bases lay in between. The chain links TRBV7-8 to TRBJ1-5; D remains unclear. The sequence came from a human donor in a cohort sampled during active COVID-19. Sequenced input: peripheral blood. The CDR3 is CASSLYSGEQPQHF. DNA for the CDR3: TGTGCCAGCAGCTTATATAGCGGGGAGCAGCCCCAGCATTTT.